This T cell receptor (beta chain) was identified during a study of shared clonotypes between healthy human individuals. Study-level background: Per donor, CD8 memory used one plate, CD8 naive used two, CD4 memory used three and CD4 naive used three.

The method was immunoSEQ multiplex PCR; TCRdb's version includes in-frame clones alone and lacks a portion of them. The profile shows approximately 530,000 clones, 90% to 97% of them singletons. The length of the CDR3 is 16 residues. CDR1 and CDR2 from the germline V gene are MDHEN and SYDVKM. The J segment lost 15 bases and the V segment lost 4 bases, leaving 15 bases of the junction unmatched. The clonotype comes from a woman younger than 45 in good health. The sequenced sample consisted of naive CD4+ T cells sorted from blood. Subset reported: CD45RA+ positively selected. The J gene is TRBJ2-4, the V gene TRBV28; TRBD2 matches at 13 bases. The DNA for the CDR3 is TGTGCCAGCAGTTCCACCTTTCCACTAGCGGGAGGGCCCGGGTACTTC. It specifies CASSSTFPLAGGPGYF.